This T cell receptor beta chain stems from a study of CDR3 diversity in severe acne. The CDR3 sequence is 13 residues long. V lost 2 bases, J lost 4 bases, and 8 bases lay in between. Germline V gene sequence: CDR1 SNHLY, CDR2 FYNNEI. One entry per CDR3 protein, called by TCRdb with MiXCR from the PCR reads. The sample includes about 84,000 distinct CDR3 sequences, around 53% of them seen just once. The chain links TRBV2 to TRBJ1-1, with no clear D. The source of this sequence is a male donor in good health, without acne. What was sequenced was blood. Written as DNA, the CDR3 is TGTGCCAGCAGTGAAAACTGGGGCACTGAAGCTTTCTTT. Translating gives CASSENWGTEAFF.